These T cell receptor beta chains were read from a single sample in a study of blood T cells in healthy people across ages. In TCRdb, the 5' RACE reads were re-called with MiXCR into one record per CDR3 protein. The sample lists some 940,000 distinct CDR3 sequences, just under 30% occurring once. Another study also made use of these data, one on T cells of mothers and their children.

Sequencing input: blood. The source is a woman in her thirties or forties in good health. Both conserved end residues are part of each CDR3. Each record gives: CDR3 protein, CDR3 DNA, J gene, clone size, D gene, V gene, CDR3 length. A D gene is named only where the DNA matches it firmly. Not all rows give a size; the values are once, few, many and, for expanded clones, a class.

CASTEGLNSYNEQYF	TGTGCCAGCACCGAGGGACTAAACTCCTACAATGAGCAGTACTTC	TRBJ2-7	.	TRBD2	TRBV12-3/TRBV12-4	15
CASSFRDKHNEQFF	TGCGCCAGCAGCTTTCGGGACAAACACAATGAGCAGTTCTTC	TRBJ2-1	many	.	TRBV5-1	14
CASSQARQGGEAFF	TGTGCCAGCAGCCAAGCCCGACAGGGAGGGGAAGCTTTCTTT	TRBJ1-1	.	TRBD1	TRBV3-1	14
CAIRTSGGAYNEQFF	TGTGCCATCAGGACTAGCGGGGGGGCCTACAATGAGCAGTTCTTC	TRBJ2-1	many	TRBD2	TRBV10-3	15
CSGASGGNEQFF	TGCAGTGGGGCTAGCGGGGGCAATGAGCAGTTCTTC	TRBJ2-1	many	TRBD2	TRBV29-1	12
CSARPFTGAYEQYF	TGCAGTGCTAGACCCTTCACAGGGGCTTACGAGCAGTACTTC	TRBJ2-7	.	TRBD1	TRBV20-1	14
CAISESDSQPQHF	TGTGCCATCAGTGAGTCGGACAGCCAGCCCCAGCATTTT	TRBJ1-5	.	.	TRBV10-3	13
CTSSPGQETQYF	TGTACCAGCTCACCAGGGCAAGAGACCCAGTACTTC	TRBJ2-5	.	.	TRBV18	12
CSVEGQQGRYTEAFF	TGCAGCGTTGAAGGACAACAGGGAAGGTACACTGAAGCTTTCTTT	TRBJ1-1	many	.	TRBV29-1	15
CSAMPLAIDYEQYF	TGCAGTGCCATGCCCCTAGCGATCGACTACGAGCAGTACTTC	TRBJ2-7	many	.	TRBV20-1	14
CASNLGTLHNSPLHF	TGTGCCAGCAACCTCGGGACTCTTCATAATTCACCCCTCCACTTT	TRBJ1-6	few	.	TRBV6-5	15
CASSEGTGEQYF	TGTGCCAGCAGTGAAGGGACGGGCGAGCAGTACTTC	TRBJ2-7	many	.	TRBV25-1	12
CASSLGDEGTQYF	TGCGCCAGCAGCTTGGGGGACGAGGGGACCCAGTACTTC	TRBJ2-5	once	.	TRBV5-1	13
CASSQGQFNYEQYF	TGCGCCAGCAGCCAGGGACAGTTCAACTACGAGCAGTACTTC	TRBJ2-7	many	TRBD1	TRBV4-1	14
CASSLQYYWGRRPSYEQYF	TGTGCCAGCAGTTTACAGTATTATTGGGGACGGCGGCCCTCCTACGAGCAGTACTTC	TRBJ2-7	few	.	TRBV28	19
CASSLTPLGVGEQYF	TGTGCCAGCAGTTTAACCCCTCTAGGAGTGGGCGAGCAGTACTTC	TRBJ2-7	.	.	TRBV12-3/TRBV12-4	15
CASSALTSASGELFF	TGTGCCAGCAGCGCGCTGACTAGTGCGAGCGGGGAGCTGTTTTTT	TRBJ2-2	.	.	TRBV9	15
CSGGDNEQFF	TGCAGCGGGGGGGACAATGAGCAGTTCTTC	TRBJ2-1	.	.	TRBV29-1	10
CASSRGDGHTF	TGTGCCAGCAGCCGGGGGGATGGCCACACCTTC	TRBJ1-2	.	.	TRBV3-1	11
CSAQTRPTGELFF	TGCAGTGCTCAAACCAGGCCTACCGGGGAGCTGTTTTTT	TRBJ2-2	few	.	TRBV20-1	13
CASSSMGKAFF	TGTGCCAGCAGTTCGATGGGGAAGGCTTTCTTT	TRBJ1-1	.	.	TRBV6-5	11
CASSQATRVRRNIQYF	TGTGCCAGCAGCCAAGCGACTCGGGTGCGACGAAACATTCAGTACTTC	TRBJ2-4	.	.	TRBV14	16
CASSFDRNSGNTIYF	TGTGCCAGCAGCTTCGACAGGAACTCTGGAAACACCATATATTTT	TRBJ1-3	.	.	TRBV13	15
CASSDPGGDEQYF	TGTGCCAGCAGTGATCCCGGGGGGGACGAGCAGTACTTC	TRBJ2-7	few	TRBD2	TRBV25-1	13
CASSFGDYVDNEQFF	TGCGCCAGCAGCTTTGGGGACTACGTTGACAATGAGCAGTTCTTC	TRBJ2-1	.	TRBD2	TRBV5-1	15
CASSKDGVNTEAFF	TGTGCCAGCAGTAAGGACGGGGTGAACACTGAAGCTTTCTTT	TRBJ1-1	few	.	TRBV27	14
CASSLWAGFTDTQYF	TGCGCCAGCAGCTTGTGGGCAGGGTTTACAGATACGCAGTATTTT	TRBJ2-3	.	.	TRBV5-1	15
CASSTSQGQPQHF	TGTGCCAGCAGCACATCCCAAGGTCAGCCCCAGCATTTT	TRBJ1-5	many	.	TRBV7-2	13
CASSDTGRNYGYTF	TGTGCCAGCAGTGATACAGGGAGGAACTATGGCTACACCTTC	TRBJ1-2	.	.	TRBV25-1	14
CASRVGRGTVSYEQYF	TGCGCCAGCAGAGTAGGGCGAGGGACAGTATCCTACGAGCAGTACTTC	TRBJ2-7	.	TRBD1	TRBV5-1	16
CAGGLVSGGPSYNEQFF	TGTGCTGGTGGTTTGGTAAGCGGGGGTCCCTCCTACAATGAGCAGTTCTTC	TRBJ2-1	few	TRBD2	TRBV12-5	17
CASSGDVYGYTF	TGTGCCAGCAGCGGAGACGTCTATGGCTACACCTTC	TRBJ1-2	.	.	TRBV5-6	12
CASSSQGVPSPLHF	TGTGCCAGCAGCTCTCAGGGTGTCCCTTCACCCCTCCACTTT	TRBJ1-6	.	.	TRBV7-2	14
CASGGGPSYEQYF	TGTGCCAGCGGGGGGGGACCCTCCTACGAGCAGTACTTC	TRBJ2-7	many	TRBD2	TRBV7-9	13
CASSPPVDTQYF	TGTGCCAGCTCACCACCGGTGGATACGCAGTATTTT	TRBJ2-3	.	.	TRBV18	12
CASITTLGTGELFF	TGTGCCAGCATCACCACTCTGGGGACCGGGGAGCTGTTTTTT	TRBJ2-2	few	.	TRBV12-3/TRBV12-4	14
CASSQDRAGGLQTQYF	TGTGCCAGCAGCCAAGATCGAGCGGGGGGGCTCCAGACCCAGTACTTC	TRBJ2-5	few	TRBD2	TRBV3-1	16
CASSLRQGSLSAFF	TGTGCCAGCAGTTTACGGCAGGGGTCTCTCTCAGCTTTCTTT	TRBJ1-1	.	.	TRBV28	14
CASSFQSTGANYEQYF	TGCGCCAGCAGCTTCCAATCGACAGGAGCTAACTACGAGCAGTACTTC	TRBJ2-7	many	.	TRBV5-1	16
CASRLQVNEKLFF	TGTGCCAGCAGATTACAGGTGAATGAAAAACTGTTTTTT	TRBJ1-4	.	.	TRBV12-3/TRBV12-4	13
CATSRVGGENYGYTF	TGTGCCACCAGCAGAGTAGGGGGCGAGAACTATGGCTACACCTTC	TRBJ1-2	.	TRBD1	TRBV15	15
CAWSRGFLYEQYF	TGTGCCTGGAGTAGGGGGTTCCTCTACGAGCAGTACTTC	TRBJ2-7	.	.	TRBV30	13
CASSLGGKAPYSETQYF	TGCGCCAGCAGCTTGGGTGGGAAGGCTCCCTATTCGGAGACCCAGTACTTC	TRBJ2-5	few	.	TRBV5-1	17